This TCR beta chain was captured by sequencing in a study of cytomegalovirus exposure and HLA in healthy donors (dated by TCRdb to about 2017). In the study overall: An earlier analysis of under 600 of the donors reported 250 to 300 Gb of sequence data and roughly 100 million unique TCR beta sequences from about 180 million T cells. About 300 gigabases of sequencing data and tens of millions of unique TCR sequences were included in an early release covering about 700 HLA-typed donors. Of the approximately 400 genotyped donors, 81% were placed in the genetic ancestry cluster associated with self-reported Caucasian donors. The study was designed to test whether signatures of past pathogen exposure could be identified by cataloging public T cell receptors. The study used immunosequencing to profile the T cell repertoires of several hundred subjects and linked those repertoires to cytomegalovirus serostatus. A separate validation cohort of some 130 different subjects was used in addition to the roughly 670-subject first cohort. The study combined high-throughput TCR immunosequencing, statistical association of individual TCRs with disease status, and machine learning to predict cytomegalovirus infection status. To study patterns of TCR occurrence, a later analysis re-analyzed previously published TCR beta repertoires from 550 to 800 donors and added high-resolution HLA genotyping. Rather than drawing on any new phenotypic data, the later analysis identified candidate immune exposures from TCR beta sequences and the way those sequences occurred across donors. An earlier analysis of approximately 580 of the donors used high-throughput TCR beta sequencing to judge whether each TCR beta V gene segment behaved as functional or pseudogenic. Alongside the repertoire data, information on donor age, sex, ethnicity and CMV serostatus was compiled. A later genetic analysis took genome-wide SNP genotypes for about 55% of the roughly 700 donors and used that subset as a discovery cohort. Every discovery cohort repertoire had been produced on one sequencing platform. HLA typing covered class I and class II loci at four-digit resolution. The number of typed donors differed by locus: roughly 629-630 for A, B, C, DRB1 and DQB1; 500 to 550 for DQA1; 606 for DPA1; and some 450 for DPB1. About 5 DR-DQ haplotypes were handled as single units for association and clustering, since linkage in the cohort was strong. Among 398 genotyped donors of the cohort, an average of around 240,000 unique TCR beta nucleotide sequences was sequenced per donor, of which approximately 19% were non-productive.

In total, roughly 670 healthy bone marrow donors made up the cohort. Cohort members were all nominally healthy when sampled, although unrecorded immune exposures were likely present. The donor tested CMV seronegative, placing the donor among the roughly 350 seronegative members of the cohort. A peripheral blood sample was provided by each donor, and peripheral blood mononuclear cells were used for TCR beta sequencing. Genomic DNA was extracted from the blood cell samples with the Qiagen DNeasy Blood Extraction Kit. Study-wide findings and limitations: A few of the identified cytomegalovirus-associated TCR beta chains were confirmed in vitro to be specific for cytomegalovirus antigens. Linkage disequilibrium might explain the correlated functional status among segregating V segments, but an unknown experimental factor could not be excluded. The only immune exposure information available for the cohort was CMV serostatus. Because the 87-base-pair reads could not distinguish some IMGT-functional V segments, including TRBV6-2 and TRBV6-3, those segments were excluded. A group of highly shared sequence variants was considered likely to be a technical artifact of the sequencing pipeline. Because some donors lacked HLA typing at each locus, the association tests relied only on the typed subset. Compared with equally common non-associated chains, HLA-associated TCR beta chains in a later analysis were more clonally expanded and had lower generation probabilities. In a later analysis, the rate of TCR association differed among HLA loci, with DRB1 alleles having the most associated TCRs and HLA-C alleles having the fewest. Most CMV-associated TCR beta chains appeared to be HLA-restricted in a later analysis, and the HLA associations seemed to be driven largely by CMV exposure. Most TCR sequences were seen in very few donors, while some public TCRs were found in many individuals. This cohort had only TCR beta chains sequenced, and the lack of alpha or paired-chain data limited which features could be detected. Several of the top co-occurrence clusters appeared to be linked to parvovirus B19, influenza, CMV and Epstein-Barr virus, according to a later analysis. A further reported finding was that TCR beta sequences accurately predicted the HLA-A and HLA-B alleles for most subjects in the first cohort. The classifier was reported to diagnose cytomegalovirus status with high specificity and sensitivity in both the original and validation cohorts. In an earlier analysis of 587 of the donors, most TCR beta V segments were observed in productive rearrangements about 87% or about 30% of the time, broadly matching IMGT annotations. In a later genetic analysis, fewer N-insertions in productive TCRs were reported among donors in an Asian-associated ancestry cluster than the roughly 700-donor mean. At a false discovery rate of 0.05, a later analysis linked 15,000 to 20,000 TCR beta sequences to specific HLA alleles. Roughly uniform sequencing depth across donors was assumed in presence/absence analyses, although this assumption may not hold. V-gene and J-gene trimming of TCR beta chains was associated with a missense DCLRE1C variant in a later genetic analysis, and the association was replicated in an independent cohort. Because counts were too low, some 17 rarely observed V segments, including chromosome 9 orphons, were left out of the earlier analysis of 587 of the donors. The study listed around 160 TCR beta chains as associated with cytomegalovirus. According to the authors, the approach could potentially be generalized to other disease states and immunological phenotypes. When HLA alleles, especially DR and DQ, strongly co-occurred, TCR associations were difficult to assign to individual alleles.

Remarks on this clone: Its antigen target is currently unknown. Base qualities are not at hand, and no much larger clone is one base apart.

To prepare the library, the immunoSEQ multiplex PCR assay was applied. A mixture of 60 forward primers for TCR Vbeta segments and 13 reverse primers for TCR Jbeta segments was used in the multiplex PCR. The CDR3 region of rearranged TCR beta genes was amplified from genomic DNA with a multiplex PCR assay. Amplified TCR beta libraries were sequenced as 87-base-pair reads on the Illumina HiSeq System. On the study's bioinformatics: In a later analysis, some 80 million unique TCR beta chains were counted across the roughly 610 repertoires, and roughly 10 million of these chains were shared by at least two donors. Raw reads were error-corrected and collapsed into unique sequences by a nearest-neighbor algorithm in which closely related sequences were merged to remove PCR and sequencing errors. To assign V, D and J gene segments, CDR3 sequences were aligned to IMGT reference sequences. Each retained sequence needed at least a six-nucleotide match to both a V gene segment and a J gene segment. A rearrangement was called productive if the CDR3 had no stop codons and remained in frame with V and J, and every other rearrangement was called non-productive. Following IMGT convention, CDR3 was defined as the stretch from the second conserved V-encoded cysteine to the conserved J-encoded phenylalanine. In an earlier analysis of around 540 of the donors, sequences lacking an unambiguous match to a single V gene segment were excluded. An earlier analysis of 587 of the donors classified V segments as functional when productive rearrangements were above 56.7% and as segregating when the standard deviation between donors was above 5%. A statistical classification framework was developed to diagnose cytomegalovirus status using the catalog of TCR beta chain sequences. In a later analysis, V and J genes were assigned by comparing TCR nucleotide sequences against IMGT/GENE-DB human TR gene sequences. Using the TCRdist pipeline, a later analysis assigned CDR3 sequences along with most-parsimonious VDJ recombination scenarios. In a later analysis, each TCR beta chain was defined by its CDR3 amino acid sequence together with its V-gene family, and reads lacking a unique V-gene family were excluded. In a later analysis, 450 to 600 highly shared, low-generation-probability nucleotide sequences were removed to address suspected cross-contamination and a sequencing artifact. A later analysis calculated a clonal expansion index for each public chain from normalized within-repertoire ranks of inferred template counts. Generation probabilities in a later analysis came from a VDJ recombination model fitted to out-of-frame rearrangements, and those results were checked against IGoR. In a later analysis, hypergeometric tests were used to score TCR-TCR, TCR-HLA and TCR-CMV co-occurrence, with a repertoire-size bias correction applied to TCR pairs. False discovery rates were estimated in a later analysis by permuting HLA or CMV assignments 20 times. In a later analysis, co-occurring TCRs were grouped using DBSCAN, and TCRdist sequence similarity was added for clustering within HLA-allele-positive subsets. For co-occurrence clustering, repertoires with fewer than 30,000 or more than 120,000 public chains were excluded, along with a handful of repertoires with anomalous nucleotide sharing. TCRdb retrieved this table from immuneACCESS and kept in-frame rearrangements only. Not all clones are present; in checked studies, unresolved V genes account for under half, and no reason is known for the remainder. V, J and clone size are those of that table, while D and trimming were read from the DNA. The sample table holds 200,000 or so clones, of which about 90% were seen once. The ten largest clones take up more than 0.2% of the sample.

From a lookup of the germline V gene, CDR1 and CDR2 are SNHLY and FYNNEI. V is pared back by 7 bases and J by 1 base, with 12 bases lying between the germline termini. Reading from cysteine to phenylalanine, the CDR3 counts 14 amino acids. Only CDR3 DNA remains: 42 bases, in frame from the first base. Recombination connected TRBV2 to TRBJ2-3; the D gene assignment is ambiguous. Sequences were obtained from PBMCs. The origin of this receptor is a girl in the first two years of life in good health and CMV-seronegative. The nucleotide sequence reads TGTGCCAGCAAGACTCCTTCGGGCACAGATACGCAGTATTTT. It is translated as CASKTPSGTDTQYF.